This is a list of T cell receptor beta chains from one sample in a study of blood T cell repertoires in COVID-19. The protocol was immunoSEQ multiplex PCR, while the TCRdb copy is restricted to in-frame clones and leaves out a portion. The repertoire includes about 82,000 clones, around 82% of them detected once, and roughly 38% sits in the top ten. Input material: peripheral blood. Receptors were obtained from a man aged 60 to 69 with COVID-19, enrolled during active disease. Each CDR3 is given with its conserved first and last residue. D genes are given only for firm matches. Clone size is not always given. Where it is, it says once, few, many or a class for expanded clones.

cdr3_aa	cdr3_nt	clone_size	v_call	j_call	d_call
CASTQVMNTEAFF	TGTGCCAGCACGCAGGTAATGAACACTGAAGCTTTCTTT	.	TRBV2	TRBJ1-1	.
CASSFFLSTGSYNEQFF	TGTGCCAGCAGCTTCTTTCTTTCGACAGGCTCCTACAATGAGCAGTTCTTC	once	TRBV5-5	TRBJ2-1	.
CASSSQGNSNQPQHF	TGTGCCAGTAGTTCTCAGGGGAATAGCAATCAGCCCCAGCATTTT	once	TRBV19	TRBJ1-5	.
CASSHTGDEQFF	TGTGCCAGCAGCCATACAGGGGATGAGCAGTTCTTC	medium-sized	TRBV7-9	TRBJ2-1	TRBD1
CASSQEFSGTGYHEQYF	TGCGCCAGCAGCCAGGAATTTTCCGGGACAGGGTACCACGAGCAGTACTTC	.	TRBV4-3	TRBJ2-7	TRBD1
CSAMEARGYTF	TGCAGTGCTATGGAGGCGCGCGGCTACACCTTC	.	TRBV20-1	TRBJ1-2	.
CASSVGRDSVFEQFF	TGTGCCAGCAGCGTAGGTAGGGACAGTGTTTTTGAGCAGTTCTTC	.	TRBV9	TRBJ2-1	TRBD1
CASSTGQGHEKLFF	TGTGCCAGTAGTACCGGACAGGGGCATGAAAAACTGTTTTTT	.	TRBV19	TRBJ1-4	TRBD1
CASSQSLGYTF	TGTGCCAGCAGTCAAAGCCTAGGCTACACCTTC	.	TRBV12-3/TRBV12-4	TRBJ1-2	.
CASSSVDRVTGELFF	TGTGCCAGCAGCTCTGTGGACAGGGTAACCGGGGAGCTGTTTTTT	many	TRBV11-1	TRBJ2-2	TRBD1
CASSIPGQGARTGELFF	TGTGCCAGTAGTATCCCTGGCCAGGGGGCGCGCACCGGGGAGCTGTTTTTT	.	TRBV19	TRBJ2-2	TRBD1
CASSSDTLAGDTQYF	TGTGCCAGCAGCTCAGACACATTGGCGGGAGATACGCAGTATTTT	.	TRBV7-2	TRBJ2-3	.
CASSSLTGTSDSYEQYF	TGTGCCAGCAGCTCCCTAACCGGGACTAGCGACTCCTACGAGCAGTACTTC	once	TRBV3-1/TRBV3-2	TRBJ2-7	TRBD2